The 28 T cell receptor beta chains below all came from one sample that was sequenced in a study of T-cell reconstitution after alpha-beta-depleted transplantation in children. Preparing the TCRbeta library involved the use of unique molecular identifiers. One entry per CDR3 protein results from TCRdb running MiXCR on the PCR reads. The sample lists around 960,000 distinct CDR3 sequences; roughly 29% were seen once. Sequences were derived from PBMCs, mostly from graft donor cells, sampled 360 days after TCRalphabeta/CD19-depleted stem cell transplant. The source is a boy under three years old who had a stem cell transplant for SCID, so the T cells may come from the graft donor.

The genes are TRBV3-1 and TRBJ2-1; D could derive from TRBD1 or TRBD2 (5 bases each). This CDR3 spans 13 amino acids. The V and J ends lost 3 bases and 9 bases respectively, with 12 bases between them. CDR1 and CDR2 from the germline V gene are LGHDT and YNNKEL (reference sequence). The CDR3 is CASSQARGAEQFF. In DNA form, the CDR3 reads TGTGCCAGCAGCCAGGCTAGGGGAGCTGAGCAGTTCTTC.

In its sample, this clonotype was seen a few times. The chain recombines TRBV5-1 with TRBJ2-3; D is undetermined. CDR1 SGHRS and CDR2 YFSETQ come from the germline V gene. V was pared by 4 bases and J by 5 bases, with 8 bases between. The CDR3 is made up of 12 amino acids. The CDR3 reads CASSPDIDTQYF. CDR3 DNA sequence: TGCGCCAGCAGCCCAGATATAGATACGCAGTATTTT.

The chain combines TRBV5-5 with TRBJ2-1, with 11 bases lining up with TRBD2. V shed 4 bases and J 10 bases; nucleotides not matched to a gene: 7. This CDR3 comprises 14 residues. The germline CDR1 and CDR2 sequences are SGHKS and YYEKEE (reference sequence). CDR3 region: CASSLAGGLREQFF. The CDR3 DNA is TGTGCCAGCAGCCTAGCGGGGGGACTCCGGGAGCAGTTCTTC.

This clonotype has just a few counts. The chain links TRBV12-3 or TRBV12-4 to TRBJ2-2; a possible D gene is TRBD2 (6 bases). Trimming stripped 6 bases from V and 5 bases from J, with 13 bases between. The CDR3 extends over 14 amino acids. The CDR3, as DNA: TGTGCCAGCAGCGAGGGAGGTCGGACCGGGGAGCTGTTTTTT. This gives the protein CASSEGGRTGELFF.

V gene TRBV20-1 combines with J gene TRBJ1-1, with D uncertain. Germline CDR1 DFQATT, CDR2 SNEGSKA (reference sequence). V lost 1 base to trimming and J lost 2 bases, with 8 bases between them. The CDR3 covers 13 residues. CDR3 DNA: TGCAGTGCTAGAGGCGTTGCTAACACTGAAGCTTTCTTT. It encodes CSARGVANTEAFF.

There are many counts of this clonotype. This sequence joins TRBV5-6 and TRBJ1-1, with D tentatively TRBD1 (6 bases). The CDR3 has 13 amino acids. Trimming stripped 0 bases from V and 5 bases from J, with 8 bases between. Germline CDR1 is SGHDT and CDR2 is YYEEEE. CDR3 region: CASSLAGATEAFF. As DNA, the CDR3 is TGTGCCAGCAGCTTGGCAGGGGCGACTGAAGCTTTCTTT.

The gene calls are TRBV6-5 and TRBJ1-4, with D unclear. This CDR3 is built from 14 residues. Germline V gene lookup returns CDR1 MNHEY and CDR2 SVGAGI. The V end lost 0 bases, the J end lost 4 bases, and 6 bases lay between the germline ends. In DNA, the CDR3 is TGTGCCAGCAGTTACTCCCAACTTAATGAAAAACTGTTTTTT. Protein product: CASSYSQLNEKLFF.

V gene TRBV27 combines with J gene TRBJ2-4; TRBD1 matches at 11 bases. CDR3 length: 15 amino acids. J lost 6 bases, V lost 6 bases, and 7 bases had no gene match. The V gene's germline CDR1 is MNHEY and CDR2 SMNVEV (reference sequence). CDR3 sequence reads: CASSRWGTGGNIQYF. CDR3 coding DNA: TGTGCCAGCAGCCGATGGGGGACAGGGGGAAACATTCAGTACTTC.

Of note for this clonotype: The final CDR3 position lacks the conserved phenylalanine or tryptophan, pointing to a likely read error. The chain has TRBV4-1 and TRBJ1-1, with 9 nucleotides matching TRBD1. Germline V lookup: CDR1 MGHRA, CDR2 YSYEKL. The CDR3 has 16 amino acids. Germline trimming cut 3 bases from V and 1 base from J; bases unmatched to any gene: 6. The CDR3 DNA follows: TGCGCCAGCAGCCAGGGACAGGGAACTCGGAACACTGAAGCTTTCCTT. This sequence encodes CASSQGQGTRNTEAFL.

In its sample, this clonotype was seen a few times. The chain combines TRBV6-2 or TRBV6-3 with TRBJ2-3; D not resolved. The V and J ends lost 2 bases and 2 bases respectively, with 8 bases between them. CDR1 and CDR2 (germline): MNHEY, SVGEGT. The CDR3 contains 14 residues. For the CDR3, the DNA is TGTGCCAGCAGTTACGGGCGGAACACAGATACGCAGTATTTT. It yields the protein CASSYGRNTDTQYF.

V and J are TRBV2 and TRBJ2-7, with 11 positions matching TRBD1. Germline CDR1 SNHLY, CDR2 FYNNEI. The CDR3 loop spans 15 amino acids. J lost 4 bases, V lost 7 bases, and 9 bases had no gene match. For the CDR3, the DNA is TGTGCCAGCATGGCGGGACAGGGGGACAAGTACGAGCAGTACTTC. As protein: CASMAGQGDKYEQYF.

The V gene is TRBV7-2, the J gene TRBJ2-7; D is ambiguous. The germline gives CDR1 SGHTA, CDR2 FQGNSA. This CDR3 comprises 13 residues. V was shortened by 3 bases and J by 0 bases, with 6 bases between the two germline ends. CDR3 protein: CASSFRVSYEQYF. CDR3 DNA sequence: TGTGCCAGCAGCTTTAGGGTCTCCTACGAGCAGTACTTC.

The CDR3 is CASSLAGGVYGYTF. CDR3 DNA sequence: TGTGCCAGCAGCTTAGCAGGGGGCGTCTATGGCTACACCTTC. The chain couples TRBV7-9 to TRBJ1-2; 7 bases are a match to TRBD1. Trimming removed 0 bases from V and 4 bases from J; junction bases left unmatched: 2. The CDR3 contains 14 residues. Germline V gives CDR1 SEHNR, CDR2 FQNEAQ (reference sequence).

V gene TRBV20-1 combines with J gene TRBJ2-4; D unclear. Germline CDR1 and CDR2: DFQATT and SNEGSKA (reference sequence). V lost 1 base, J lost 0 bases, and 10 bases lay in between. The CDR3 contains 15 residues. CDR3 region: CSARGSGLAKNIQYF. CDR3 DNA: TGCAGTGCTAGAGGATCGGGTTTAGCCAAAAACATTCAGTACTTC.

The chain joins TRBV24-1 to TRBJ2-1, with D possibly TRBD2 on 6 matching bases. This CDR3 has 17 amino acids. Germline lookup yields CDR1 KGHDR and CDR2 SFDVKD. With 3 bases removed from V and 8 bases from J, the gap between germline ends came to 22 bases. The CDR3 spells CATSDPTGDLGSDEQFF. CDR3 nucleotides: TGTGCCACCAGTGATCCGACGGGGGATTTGGGTAGCGATGAGCAGTTCTTC.

The chain joins TRBV12-3 or TRBV12-4 to TRBJ2-3; D might be TRBD2 (6 bases). V shed 6 bases and J shed 1 base, with 17 bases lying between them. The CDR3 length is 16 residues. The CDR3 reads CASSRLPSVRTDTQYF. The DNA of the CDR3 is TGTGCCAGCAGCCGCCTGCCTAGCGTTCGCACAGATACGCAGTATTTT.

V gene TRBV4-1 combines with J gene TRBJ2-2; D is unclear. V lost 4 bases and J 0 bases, leaving 12 bases between the germline ends. Germline V gives CDR1 MGHRA, CDR2 YSYEKL. The CDR3 sequence is 16 residues long. DNA of the CDR3: TGCGCCAGCAGCCTCCTAGGGCGAACGAACACCGGGGAGCTGTTTTTT. Its protein is CASSLLGRTNTGELFF.

This clonotype was recorded at least ten times. V and J are TRBV7-2 and TRBJ1-2, with D possibly matching TRBD1 (6 bases). The CDR3 totals 13 residues. V was shortened by 5 bases and J by 3 bases, with 10 bases between the two germline ends. From germline, CDR1 is SGHTA and CDR2 FQGNSA. CDR3 sequence (DNA): TGTGCCAGCAGCACACAGGGATACTATGGCTACACCTTC. The encoded protein is CASSTQGYYGYTF.

The chain combines TRBV27 with TRBJ1-6; the D is unclear. Germline loops: CDR1 MNHEY, CDR2 SMNVEV (reference sequence). The CDR3 is made up of 16 amino acids. The ends were cut back, 0 bases at V and 8 bases at J, with 14 bases in the middle. Here the CDR3 DNA reads TGTGCCAGCAGTTTATCGAACTCAGGTTCTGATTCACCCCTCCACTTT. Translated: CASSLSNSGSDSPLHF.

This clonotype appeared a single time. The chain combines TRBV15 with TRBJ1-2, with D unclear. Germline V gene data show CDR1 as LNHNV and CDR2 as YYDKDF (reference sequence). V was trimmed by 1 base and J by 3 bases, leaving 12 bases between them. There are 15 residues in the CDR3. CDR3 bases: TGTGCCACCAGCAGAGTGTCGGCCCAGGACTATGGCTACACCTTC. Protein sequence: CATSRVSAQDYGYTF.

This chain links TRBV11-2 with TRBJ2-2; unclear D gene. This CDR3 has 14 residues. Germline V lookup: CDR1 SGHAT, CDR2 FQNNGV. Trimming left V 5 bases short and J 3 bases short, with 10 bases between. The CDR3 sequence: CASSPAPDTGELFF. CDR3 coding DNA: TGTGCCAGCAGCCCGGCCCCCGACACCGGGGAGCTGTTTTTT.

The rearrangement links TRBV5-1 to TRBJ1-2; possibly TRBD1 for D (6 bases). V lost 4 bases and J lost 2, with 12 bases in between. CDR1 and CDR2 (germline): SGHRS, YFSETQ. The CDR3 runs to 14 residues. The DNA for the CDR3 is TGCGCCAGCAGCCTGGCAGGGGAAAACTATGGCTACACCTTC. Protein: CASSLAGENYGYTF.

J is TRBJ2-6 and V is TRBV2; 8 bases line up with TRBD1. Germline V gene sequence: CDR1 SNHLY, CDR2 FYNNEI. This CDR3 has 18 amino acids. V trimming: 3 bases; J trimming: 4 bases; junction bases outside the gene matches: 11. The CDR3 here is CASSDTTGAFLGANVLTF. The CDR3 nucleotides are TGTGCCAGCAGTGATACGACAGGGGCCTTTCTAGGGGCCAACGTCCTGACTTTC.

This chain connects TRBV7-9 to TRBJ2-2; no firm D call. Germline lookup yields CDR1 SEHNR and CDR2 FQNEAQ (reference sequence). The CDR3 has 13 amino acids. Trimming stripped 6 bases from V and 1 base from J, with 6 bases between. The CDR3, as DNA: TGTGCCAGCAGGCCAGAGAACACCGGGGAGCTGTTTTTT. It codes for CASRPENTGELFF.

In its sample, this clonotype was seen a few times. In DNA form, the CDR3 reads TGTGCCAGCAGCTTAGGGTCTGTAGCAGGGAGCTCCTACAATGAGCAGTTCTTC. Protein sequence: CASSLGSVAGSSYNEQFF. The chain is built from TRBV11-1 and TRBJ2-1, with D perhaps matching TRBD1 or TRBD2 (5 bases each). There are 18 residues in the CDR3. Trimming removed 1 base at V and 0 bases at J, with 16 bases between. In germline, CDR1 is SGHAT, CDR2 FQDESV (reference sequence).

This clonotype turned up a few times. This sequence joins TRBV7-7 and TRBJ2-5, with TRBD2 matching 14 bases. Germline CDR1 SSHAT, CDR2 FNYEAQ (reference sequence). The ends lost 3 bases at V and 2 bases at J; junction bases unmatched: 5. This CDR3 comprises 17 residues. The DNA for the CDR3 is TGTGCCAGCAGCTTGCACCGACTAGCGGGGGGGCAAGAGACCCAGTACTTC. Amino acid sequence: CASSLHRLAGGQETQYF.

This chain connects TRBV28 to TRBJ1-2; D remains unclear. The V end lost 5 bases, the J end lost 12 bases, and 22 bases lay between the germline ends. Germline V gene data show CDR1 as MDHEN and CDR2 as SYDVKM. The length of the CDR3 is 14 residues. The CDR3 DNA is TGTGCCAGCAGTCGACTGGGGAGCCCGAGAGTGGACACCTTC. It yields the protein CASSRLGSPRVDTF.

This clonotype was found many times. The chain links TRBV20-1 to TRBJ2-7; D not resolved. This CDR3 spans 15 amino acids. The germline V gene has CDR1 DFQATT and CDR2 SNEGSKA (reference sequence). The germline V and J ends were trimmed by 3 bases and 0 bases, with 15 bases remaining between them. CDR3 coding DNA: TGCAGTGCTAGGTCCAGCTTACTTAGCTCCTACGAGCAGTACTTC. This sequence encodes CSARSSLLSSYEQYF.